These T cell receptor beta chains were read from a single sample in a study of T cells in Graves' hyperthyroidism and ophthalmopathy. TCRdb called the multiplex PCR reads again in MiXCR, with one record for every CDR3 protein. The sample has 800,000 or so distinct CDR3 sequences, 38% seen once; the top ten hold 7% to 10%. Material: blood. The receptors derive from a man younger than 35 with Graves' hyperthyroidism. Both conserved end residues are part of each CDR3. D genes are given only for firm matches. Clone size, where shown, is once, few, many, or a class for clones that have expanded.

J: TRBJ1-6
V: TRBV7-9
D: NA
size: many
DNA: TGTGCCAGCAGCCTACATAATTCACCCCTCCACTTT
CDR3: CASSLHNSPLHF

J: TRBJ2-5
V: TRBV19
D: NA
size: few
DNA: TGTGCCAGTAGTCCATTACCCCCGCAAGAGACCCAGTACTTC
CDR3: CASSPLPPQETQYF

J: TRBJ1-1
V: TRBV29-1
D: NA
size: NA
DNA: TGCAGCAGGGCTATGAACACTGAAGCTTTCTTT
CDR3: CSRAMNTEAFF

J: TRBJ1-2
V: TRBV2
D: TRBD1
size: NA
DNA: TGTGCCAGCAGTGAATGGGGACAGGGGAATGGCTACACCTTC
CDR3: CASSEWGQGNGYTF

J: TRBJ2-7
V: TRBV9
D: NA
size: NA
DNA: TGTGCCAGCAGCGTGACAGAGCACTCCTACGAGCAGTACTTC
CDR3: CASSVTEHSYEQYF

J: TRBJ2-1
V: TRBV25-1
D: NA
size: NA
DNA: TGTGCCAGCAGTGAATATTTCTCCGGCGGGAAGTACAATGAGCAGTTCTTC
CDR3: CASSEYFSGGKYNEQFF

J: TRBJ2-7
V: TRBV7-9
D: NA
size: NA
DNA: TGTGCCAGCAGCTTAGATTCGTTAGTTCAGGGGCGGGAGCAGTACTTC
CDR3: CASSLDSLVQGREQYF

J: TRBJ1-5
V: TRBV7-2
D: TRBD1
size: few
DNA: TGTGCCAGCAGCTTTGCAGGGGGCCAAGGTCAGCCCCAGCATTTT
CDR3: CASSFAGGQGQPQHF

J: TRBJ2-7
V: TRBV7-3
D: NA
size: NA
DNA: TGCGCCAGCAGCCAAGATCTAGGCAGGAACCCCCCCACCTACGAGCAGTACTTC
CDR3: CASSQDLGRNPPTYEQYF

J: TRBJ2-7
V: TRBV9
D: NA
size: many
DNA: TGTGCCAGCAGCGTAGAGGGGATTGGGATGAACGAGCAGTACTTC
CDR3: CASSVEGIGMNEQYF

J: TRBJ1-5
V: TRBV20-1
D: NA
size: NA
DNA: TGCAGTGCGCCGTCCTATAGCAATCAGCCCCAGCATTTT
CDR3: CSAPSYSNQPQHF

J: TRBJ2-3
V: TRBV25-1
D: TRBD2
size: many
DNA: TGTGCCAGCAGTGAAGGGATGGCGGGAGACACAGATACGCAGTATTTT
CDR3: CASSEGMAGDTDTQYF

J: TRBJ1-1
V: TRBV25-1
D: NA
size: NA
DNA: TGTGCCAGCAGCTTGGGTGATAGGGGTCCCACTGAAGCTTTCTTT
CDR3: CASSLGDRGPTEAFF

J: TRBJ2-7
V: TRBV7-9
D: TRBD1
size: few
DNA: TGTGCCAGCACCGGACGACAGGGGGCCTACGAGCAGTACTTC
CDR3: CASTGRQGAYEQYF

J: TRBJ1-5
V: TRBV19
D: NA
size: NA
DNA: TGCGCCAGTAGTGGTGAAAGGTTCAATCAGCCCCAGCATTTT
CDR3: CASSGERFNQPQHF

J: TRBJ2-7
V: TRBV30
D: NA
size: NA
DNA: TGTGCCTGGAGTGTAGTAGGGGGGGATGAGCAGTACTTC
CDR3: CAWSVVGGDEQYF

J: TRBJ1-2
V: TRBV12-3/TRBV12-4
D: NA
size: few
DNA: TGTGCCAGCAGGACACCGGGACACGCAGGCTACACCTTC
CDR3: CASRTPGHAGYTF

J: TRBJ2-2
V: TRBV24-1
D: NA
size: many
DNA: TGTGCCACCGGAGGAAGGGGGGCCGGGGAGCTGTTTTTT
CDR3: CATGGRGAGELFF

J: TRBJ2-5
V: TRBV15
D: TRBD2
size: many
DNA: TGTGCCACCAGCAGATCCTACGCGGGGGACCTCCAAGAGACCCAGTACTTC
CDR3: CATSRSYAGDLQETQYF

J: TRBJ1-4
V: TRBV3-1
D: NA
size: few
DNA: TGTGCCAGCAGCCAAGTAATGGGTGGGGGTGAAAAACTGTTTTTT
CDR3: CASSQVMGGGEKLFF

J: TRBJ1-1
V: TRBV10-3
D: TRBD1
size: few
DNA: TGTGCCACCAACGGATACGGTACAGGGGGTTTCACTGAAGCTTTCTTT
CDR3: CATNGYGTGGFTEAFF

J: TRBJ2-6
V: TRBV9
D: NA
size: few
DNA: TGTGCCAGCCCACGGGGCCTCCCGGCCAACGTCCTGACTTTC
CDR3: CASPRGLPANVLTF

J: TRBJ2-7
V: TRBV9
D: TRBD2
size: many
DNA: TGTGCCAGCAGCGTAGGGGAGGGCGAGCAGTACTTC
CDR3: CASSVGEGEQYF

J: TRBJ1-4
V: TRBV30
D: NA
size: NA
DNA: TGTGCCTGGAGTAGGACTGATGAAAAACTGTTTTTT
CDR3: CAWSRTDEKLFF

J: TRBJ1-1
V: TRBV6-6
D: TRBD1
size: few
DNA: TGTGCCAGCAGTTCCCGGGACAGGGCCACTGAAGCTTTCTTT
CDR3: CASSSRDRATEAFF

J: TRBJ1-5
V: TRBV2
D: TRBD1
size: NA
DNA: TGTGCCAGCAAAACCGGGACAGGGCACGCTCAGCCCCAGCATTTT
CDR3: CASKTGTGHAQPQHF

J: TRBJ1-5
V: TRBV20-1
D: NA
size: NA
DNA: TGCAGTGCCGAGCCCGCGGATGCAGGGACGTATCAGCCCCAGCATTTT
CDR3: CSAEPADAGTYQPQHF

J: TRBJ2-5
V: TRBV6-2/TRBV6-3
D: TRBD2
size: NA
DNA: TGTGCCAGCATCTATTCGACTAGCGGGAAGGGAGAGACCCAGTACTTC
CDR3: CASIYSTSGKGETQYF

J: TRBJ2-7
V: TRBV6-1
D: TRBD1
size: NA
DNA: TGTGCCAGCACCAACAGGGGGTCTCACGAGCAGTACTTC
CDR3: CASTNRGSHEQYF

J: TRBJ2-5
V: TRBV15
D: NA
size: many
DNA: TGTGCCACCAGCAGAATCCCAGCGGTCCAAGAGACCCAGTACTTC
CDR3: CATSRIPAVQETQYF

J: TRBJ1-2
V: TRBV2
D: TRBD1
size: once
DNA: TGTGCCAGCAGTAACGCCGGGACAGGAGTATATGGCTACACCTTC
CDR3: CASSNAGTGVYGYTF

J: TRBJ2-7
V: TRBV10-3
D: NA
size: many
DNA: TGTGCCATCAGTGGCCCGGACAGAGAGCAGTACTTC
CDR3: CAISGPDREQYF

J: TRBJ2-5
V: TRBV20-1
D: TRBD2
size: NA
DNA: TGCAGTGCTAGCCACTGGACTAGCCGGACGGAGACCAAGTACTTC
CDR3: CSASHWTSRTETKYF

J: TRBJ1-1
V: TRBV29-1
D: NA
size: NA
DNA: TGCAGCCTTGAGAACCTTAACACTGAAGCTTTCTTT
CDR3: CSLENLNTEAFF

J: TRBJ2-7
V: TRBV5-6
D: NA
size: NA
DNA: TGTGCCAGCAGCTGGAAAGCGGGGACAATCGCCTACGAGCAGTACTTC
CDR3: CASSWKAGTIAYEQYF

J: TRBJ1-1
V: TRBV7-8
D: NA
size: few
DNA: TGTGCCAGCAGCTTAGATACCAGGGAGGCTTTCTTT
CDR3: CASSLDTREAFF

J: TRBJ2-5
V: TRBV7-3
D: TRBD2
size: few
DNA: TGTGCCAGCAGCTTAACCGGGCGGGAGGGCCGTTTAGAGACCCAGTACTTC
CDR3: CASSLTGREGRLETQYF

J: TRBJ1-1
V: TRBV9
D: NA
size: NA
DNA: TGTGCCAGCAGCCGTAACGGTAACACTGAAGCTTTCTTT
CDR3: CASSRNGNTEAFF

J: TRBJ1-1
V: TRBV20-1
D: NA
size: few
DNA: TGCAGTCTCGGGCACCTGAACACTGAAGCTTTCTTT
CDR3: CSLGHLNTEAFF

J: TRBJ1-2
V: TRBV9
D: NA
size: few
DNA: TGTGCCAGCAGCTTGTCTATTTTTGGGAACTATGGCTACACCTTC
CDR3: CASSLSIFGNYGYTF

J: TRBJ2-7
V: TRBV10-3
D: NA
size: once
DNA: TGTGCTGTCCAGAAGGGGTGGGAGCAGTACTTC
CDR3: CAVQKGWEQYF

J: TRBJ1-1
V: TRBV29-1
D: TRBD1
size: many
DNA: TGCAGCGTTGAGACAGGGGAGAACACTGAAGCTTTCTTT
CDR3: CSVETGENTEAFF

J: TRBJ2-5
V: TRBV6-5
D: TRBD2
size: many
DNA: TGTGCCAGCAGTGAAGGACTAGCGGGAGACGAGACCCAGTACTTC
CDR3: CASSEGLAGDETQYF

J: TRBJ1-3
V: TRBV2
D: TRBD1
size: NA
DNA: TGTGCCAGCTGGGGGACAGACTCTGGAAACACCATATATTTT
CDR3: CASWGTDSGNTIYF

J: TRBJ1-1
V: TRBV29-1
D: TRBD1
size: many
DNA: TGCAGCGTTGACGGAGTGGGACAGGGGAACACTGAAGCTTTCTTT
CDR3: CSVDGVGQGNTEAFF

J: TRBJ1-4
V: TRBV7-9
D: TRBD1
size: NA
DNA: TGTGCCAGCAAAATAGGGGGCAATGAAAAACTGTTTTTT
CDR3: CASKIGGNEKLFF

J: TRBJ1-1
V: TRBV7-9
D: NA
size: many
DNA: TGTGCCAGCAGCGTAGATCAGGGATACACTGAAGCTTTCTTT
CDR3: CASSVDQGYTEAFF

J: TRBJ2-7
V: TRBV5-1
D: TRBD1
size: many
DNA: TGCGCCAGCAGCACAGGACAGGGGGACGAGCAGTACTTC
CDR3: CASSTGQGDEQYF

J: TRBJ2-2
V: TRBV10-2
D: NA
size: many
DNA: TGCGCCAGCGGACCATCGAGCACCGGGGAGCTGTTTTTT
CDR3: CASGPSSTGELFF

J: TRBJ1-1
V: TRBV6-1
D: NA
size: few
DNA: TGTGCCATCAGTGAATCGCTTTTATCAGACAGGACAGTAAACACTGAAGCTTTCTTT
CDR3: CAISESLLSDRTVNTEAFF

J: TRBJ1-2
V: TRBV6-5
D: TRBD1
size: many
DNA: TGTGCCAGCAGCCGGGACAGGGCACATGGCTACACCTTC
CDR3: CASSRDRAHGYTF

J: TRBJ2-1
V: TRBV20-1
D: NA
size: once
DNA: TGCAGTGCCACGACTAGTGGGTACAATGAGCAGTTCTTC
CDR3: CSATTSGYNEQFF

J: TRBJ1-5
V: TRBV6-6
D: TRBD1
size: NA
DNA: TGTGCCAGCAGTCCGGACAGGGCCGATCAGCCCCAGCATTTT
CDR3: CASSPDRADQPQHF

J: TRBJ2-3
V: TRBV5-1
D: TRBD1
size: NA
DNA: TGCGCCAGCAGCGGTACAGGGGCTACGATAGATACGCAGTATTTT
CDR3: CASSGTGATIDTQYF

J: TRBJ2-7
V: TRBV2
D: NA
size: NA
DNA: TGTACCAGCAGTTCGACGCCCTCCTACGAGCAGTACTTC
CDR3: CTSSSTPSYEQYF

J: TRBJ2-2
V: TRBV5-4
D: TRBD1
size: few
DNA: TGTGCCAGCAGCCCAGGGGACAGGGCCGCTCGGGAGCTGTTTTTT
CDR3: CASSPGDRAARELFF

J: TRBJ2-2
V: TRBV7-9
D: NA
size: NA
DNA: TGTGCCAGCAGGGCCTCCGGGAGGCTGTTTTTT
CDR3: CASRASGRLFF

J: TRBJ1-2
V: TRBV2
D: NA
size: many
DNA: TGTGCCAGCAGTGAAGCGCCAGGGTCGGGCTATGGCTACACCTTC
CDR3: CASSEAPGSGYGYTF

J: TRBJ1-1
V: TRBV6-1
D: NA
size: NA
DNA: TGTGCCAGCAGCCGACAAAAGGGGTCCATGAACACTGAAGCTTTCTTT
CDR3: CASSRQKGSMNTEAFF

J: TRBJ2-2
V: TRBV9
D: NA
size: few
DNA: TGTGCCAGCAGCGTAAGCGGGTCCGGGGAGCTGTTTTTT
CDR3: CASSVSGSGELFF